This T cell receptor beta chain was found in a study of metastatic and nonmetastatic thyroid tumors. Study-wide background: Where malignant and benign thyroid patients were concerned, repertoires were compared across blood and tumor or nodule tissue. Study observations and caveats: Significantly higher TCR beta diversity was reportedly seen in malignant thyroid tumors than benign nodules, in blood and tumor.

The CDR3 totals 15 residues. CDR1 and CDR2 from the germline V gene are SGHNT and YENEEA. V was shortened by 5 bases and J by 3 bases, with 13 bases between the two germline ends. Authors' analysis steps: Clinicopathological groups supplied CDR3 differences that were used to build a distant-metastasis classifier for papillary thyroid cancer. TCRdb re-clonotyped the PCR reads via MiXCR. These V and J calls rely on TCRdb rather than the paper's analysis. The sample has some 64,000 clones, about 4% seen once. This clone was seen ten or more times. The target antigen is unknown. In the same sample, other DNA sequences code for this CDR3. Nobody among the patients had been given any treatment before thyroid surgery.

The sequence came from a female donor with papillary thyroid cancer or a benign thyroid nodule (not recorded which). Some clones in this sample may be carry-over from other donors' samples. J is TRBJ1-4 and V is TRBV11-3; D uncertain. Material: blood. For the CDR3, the DNA is TGTGCCAGCAGCACCGGACGGTCGTCTAATGAAAAACTGTTTTTT. This encodes CASSTGRSSNEKLFF.